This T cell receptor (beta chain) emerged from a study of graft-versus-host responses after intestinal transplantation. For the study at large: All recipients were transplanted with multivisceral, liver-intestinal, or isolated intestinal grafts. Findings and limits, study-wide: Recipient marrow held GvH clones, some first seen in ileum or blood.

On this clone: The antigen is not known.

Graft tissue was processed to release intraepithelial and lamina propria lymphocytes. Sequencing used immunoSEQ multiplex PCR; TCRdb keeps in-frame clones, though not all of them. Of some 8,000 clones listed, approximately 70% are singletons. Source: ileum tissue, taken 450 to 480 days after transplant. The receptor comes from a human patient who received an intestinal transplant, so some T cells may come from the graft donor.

DNA for the CDR3: TGTGCCAGCTCACCACTACAGGGTGGTATGAATGAGCAGTTCTTC. Its translation is CASSPLQGGMNEQFF. The gene calls are TRBV18 and TRBJ2-1; D is perhaps TRBD1 (6 bases). In germline, CDR1 is KGHSH, CDR2 LQKENI. The ends were cut back, 1 base at V and 7 bases at J, with 14 bases in the middle. The length of the CDR3 is 15 residues.